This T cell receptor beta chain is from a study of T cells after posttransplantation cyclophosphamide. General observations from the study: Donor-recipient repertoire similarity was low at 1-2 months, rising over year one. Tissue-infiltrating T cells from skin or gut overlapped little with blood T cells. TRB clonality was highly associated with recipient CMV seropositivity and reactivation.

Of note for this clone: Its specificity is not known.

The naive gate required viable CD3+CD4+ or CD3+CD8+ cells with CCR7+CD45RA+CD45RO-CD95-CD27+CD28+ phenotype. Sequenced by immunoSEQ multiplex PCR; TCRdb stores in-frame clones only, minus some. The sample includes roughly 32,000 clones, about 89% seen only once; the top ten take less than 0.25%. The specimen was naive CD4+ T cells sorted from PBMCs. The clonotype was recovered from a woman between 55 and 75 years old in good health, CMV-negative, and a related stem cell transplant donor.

The CDR3, as DNA: TGTGCCAGCAGTTTATCACTAAACAATGAGCAGTTCTTC. It specifies CASSLSLNNEQFF. The genes are TRBV27 and TRBJ2-1; the D is unclear. V was trimmed by 0 bases and J by 5 bases, leaving 5 bases between them. The CDR3 spans 13 residues. Germline V CDR1 and CDR2: MNHEY, SMNVEV (reference sequence).